This T cell receptor (beta chain) was recorded in a study of OX40 agonist ivuxolimab in advanced cancers. Study overall: Dose-escalation patients' cancers were hepatocellular carcinoma, melanoma, renal cell or head and neck cancer. Over 30% of patients had received prior checkpoint inhibitor therapy.

V shed 4 bases and J shed 9 bases, with 21 bases lying between them. CDR1 and CDR2 (germline): SEHNR, FQNEAQ (reference sequence). This CDR3 comprises 15 residues. Sequencing was performed with immunoSEQ multiplex PCR; in TCRdb, only in-frame clones are kept and a portion is missing. Among 25,000 to 30,000 clones listed, approximately 78% were seen once. This clone was seen just once. Its antigen is undetermined. General study findings and limits: At 0.1 to 3.0 mg/kg and by week 6, CD4+ and CD8+ T cells in the blood had expanded clonally. Certain nonresponders likewise exhibited a low normalized T-cell clonal expansion.

The source material was CD4+ or CD8+ T cells sorted from blood, sampled in a trial of the OX40 agonist ivuxolimab. The receptor's source is an adult with an advanced solid tumor such as melanoma, head and neck, liver or kidney cancer. This chain connects TRBV7-9 to TRBJ1-2; D is perhaps TRBD1 (5 bases). This CDR3 is CASSSSGTPGLRYTF. CDR3 coding DNA: TGTGCCAGCAGCTCCTCCGGGACCCCGGGTCTGCGCTACACCTTC.